This TCR beta chain is drawn from a study of blood T cell repertoires in COVID-19 (dated by TCRdb to the early 2020s). Notes on the research overall: Collaborator samples came from the United States, Italy and Spain and covered acute and convalescent phases of COVID-19. Where available, HLA class I and class II types were obtained from metadata supplied by the sample provider rather than from assay-based typing. Deeply sampled blood TCRbeta repertoires from subjects exposed to, actively infected with, or recovered from COVID-19 were included in the dataset. The sample metadata nearly always contained a de-identified subject ID, COVID-19 status, age in years and sex. The repertoires were made available in a free public database intended to serve as a resource for research on the immune response to SARS-CoV-2. The material from the prospective study consisted of cDNA or gDNA derived from T cells, B-cell-depleted T cells, or PBMCs. Samples came from the ongoing ImmuneRACE study (first 160 participants) plus 1,254 subjects from 6 global collaborators.

CDR1 and CDR2 are drawn from the germline V gene: KGHSH, LQKENI. The germline V and J ends show losses of 0 bases and 5 bases respectively, and no gene match explains 3 bases of the junction. The CDR3 numbers 14 residues from cysteine through phenylalanine. Only the CDR3 DNA stays, 42 bases, in frame from base 1. TCRbeta CDR3 regions were amplified from genomic DNA by means of the immunoSEQ Assay, a bias-controlled multiplex PCR. Turning to the authors' computational methods: Within the assay, amplification of reference gene primers was used to estimate how many nucleated cells each sample contained. Sequence reads were collapsed and filtered to measure the absolute abundance of every unique TCRbeta CDR3 rearrangement. For each sample, productive Simpson clonality was calculated as the square root of Simpson's diversity index across productive rearrangements. TCRdb took over this immuneACCESS table, retaining in-frame rearrangements with V and J assigned. Such tables are incomplete; in checked studies, under half of the missing clones stem from an unresolved V gene, and the remainder is unexplained. Clonal size and the V and J genes are those of that table, whereas D and trimming came from the DNA. For this sample the table gives about 210,000 clones, of which approximately 90% were detected only once. Approximately 1.6% of the sample is in the top ten clones.

This clone turned up a few times. Its target antigen remains unknown. No base-level quality is on record; no much larger clone is a single base apart. Each collaborating institution followed its own protocols to collect whole blood in K2EDTA tubes. For TCRbeta analysis, collaborators shipped samples in one of three forms: frozen whole blood, isolated PBMCs, or DNA extracted from either of those sample types. General study outcomes and caveats: Clinical and demographic metadata were provided uncurated, with the amount varying by source and participant.

The source of this sequence is a man aged 65 to 79 with acute or convalescent COVID-19. The sample was peripheral blood. Rearrangement joined TRBV18 to TRBJ1-1, and 7 junctional nucleotides match TRBD1. CDR3 sequence: CASSPPTGRTEAFF. The DNA sequence is TGTGCCAGCTCACCACCGACAGGGAGGACTGAAGCTTTCTTT. Outside the CDR3, residues come from the reference TRBV18 and TRBJ1-1 proteins, so the full variable domain is: NAGVMQNPRHLVRRRGQEARLRCSPMKGHSHVYWYRQLPEEGLKFMVYLQKENIIDESGMPKERFSAEFPKEGPSILRIQQVVRGDSAAYFCASSPPTGRTEAFFGQGTRLTVV.